This T cell receptor (beta chain) was found in a study of cytomegalovirus exposure and HLA in healthy donors. This PCR relied on a set of 60 Vbeta primers and 13 Jbeta primers. Sequencing used immunoSEQ multiplex PCR; TCRdb keeps in-frame clones, though not all of them. The sample lists about 95,000 clones, about four fifths seen once, with 4.5% to 5.5% in the top ten. The CDR3 consists of 16 residues. Germline values: CDR1 MDHEN, CDR2 SYDVKM. The V segment lost 3 bases and the J segment 7 bases; nucleotides outside the gene matches: 10. Points on this clone: Its specificity is not known.

Study-wide points: As immune exposure information, only CMV serostatus was available.

The V gene is TRBV28, the J gene TRBJ2-1, with TRBD1 identical over 9 bases. The receptor was isolated from a woman aged 35 to 49 in good health and CMV-seronegative. The material sequenced was PBMCs. CDR3 amino acids: CASSLTGTGTTNEQFF. The CDR3 DNA reads TGTGCCAGCAGTTTGACCGGGACAGGGACGACTAATGAGCAGTTCTTC.